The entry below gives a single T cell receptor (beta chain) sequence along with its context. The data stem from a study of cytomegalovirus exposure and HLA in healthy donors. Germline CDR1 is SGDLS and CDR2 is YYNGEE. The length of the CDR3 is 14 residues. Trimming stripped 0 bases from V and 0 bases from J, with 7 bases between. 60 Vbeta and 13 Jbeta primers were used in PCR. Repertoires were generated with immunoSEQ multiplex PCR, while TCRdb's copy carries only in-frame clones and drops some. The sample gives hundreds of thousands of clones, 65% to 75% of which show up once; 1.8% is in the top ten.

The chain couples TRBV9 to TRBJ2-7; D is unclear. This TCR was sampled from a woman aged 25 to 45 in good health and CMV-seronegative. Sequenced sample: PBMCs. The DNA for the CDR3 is TGTGCCAGCAGCGTAGCACAGAACTCCTACGAGCAGTACTTC. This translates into CASSVAQNSYEQYF.